This passage covers 28 T cell receptor beta chains from one sample sequenced in a study of OX40 agonist ivuxolimab in advanced cancers. The repertoire was sequenced with immunoSEQ multiplex PCR; TCRdb's copy has only in-frame clones and lacks some. The sample carries just over 90,000 clones, roughly 94% recorded once. Sequencing was performed on CD4+ or CD8+ T cells sorted from blood, taken in a trial of the OX40 agonist ivuxolimab. The receptor set was obtained from an adult with an advanced solid tumor such as melanoma, head and neck, liver or kidney cancer.

This rearrangement joins TRBV4-3 to TRBJ2-6; D is ambiguous. The length of the CDR3 is 17 residues. V was shortened by 0 bases and J by 4 bases, with 13 bases between the two germline ends. The V gene's germline CDR1 is LGHNA and CDR2 YSLEER. The CDR3 sequence: CASSQDLQLSGANVLTF. Here the CDR3 DNA reads TGCGCCAGCAGCCAAGATCTACAGCTTTCCGGGGCCAACGTCCTGACTTTC.

The DNA for the CDR3 is TGTGCCAGCAGCTCTGGGACAGGGGGAGCTCGTGGATCTAATTCACCCCTCCACTTT. This encodes CASSSGTGGARGSNSPLHF. The chain has TRBV13 and TRBJ1-6; 11 bases agree with TRBD1. This CDR3 contains 19 residues. From germline, CDR1 is PRHDT and CDR2 FYEKMQ (reference sequence). Trimming took 4 bases from V and 6 from J; bases not matched to a gene: 14.

This clone was recorded a few times. This chain links TRBV7-6 with TRBJ2-1; unclear D gene. Germline CDR1 reads SGHVS; CDR2 reads FNYEAQ. The CDR3 extends over 13 amino acids. The V end was cut by 0 bases, the J end by 5 bases, with 5 bases between. The chain's CDR3 is CASSLAYNNEQFF. CDR3 in DNA: TGTGCCAGCAGCTTAGCTTATAACAATGAGCAGTTCTTC.

The rearrangement links TRBV6-1 to TRBJ2-7; TRBD1 matches at 8 bases. The J segment lost 4 bases and the V segment lost 6 bases, leaving 8 bases of the junction unmatched. In germline, CDR1 is MNHNS, CDR2 SASEGT. The CDR3 contains 14 residues. The CDR3 DNA follows: TGTGCCAGCAGCTTTCGACAGGGGACATACGAGCAGTACTTC. It is translated as CASSFRQGTYEQYF.

This chain connects TRBV30 to TRBJ1-3; D is possibly TRBD1 (6 bases). The germline gives CDR1 GTSNPN, CDR2 SVGIG (reference sequence). Trimming removed 5 bases from V and 4 bases from J, with 24 bases in between. The CDR3 consists of 17 residues. The CDR3 loop is CAWQVVRNRASGNTIYF. DNA for the CDR3: TGTGCCTGGCAAGTTGTCCGGAACAGGGCTTCGGGAAACACCATATATTTT.

This rearrangement joins TRBV6-5 to TRBJ1-2, with TRBD1 matching over 7 bases. CDR1 and CDR2 from the germline V gene are MNHEY and SVGAGI. The CDR3 covers 13 residues. The ends lost 8 bases at V and 6 bases at J; junction bases unmatched: 9. CDR3 region: CASLPAQGNGYTF. Written as DNA, the CDR3 is TGTGCCAGCTTACCGGCACAGGGGAATGGCTACACCTTC.

The chain uses TRBV6-5 and TRBJ2-6, with D unresolved. The V and J ends lost 2 bases and 1 base respectively, with 6 bases between them. CDR1 and CDR2 (germline): MNHEY, SVGAGI. This CDR3 region has 15 residues. CDR3 in DNA: TGTGCCAGCAGTTACGAATGGTCTGGGGCCAACGTCCTGACTTTC. It translates to CASSYEWSGANVLTF.

This sequence joins TRBV27 and TRBJ1-2; no reliable D call. Trimming took 8 bases from V and 1 from J, leaving 8 bases between them. This CDR3 is built from 12 residues. Germline V gene data show CDR1 as MNHEY and CDR2 as SMNVEV (reference sequence). CDR3 nucleotide sequence: TGTGCCAGCTCCGGTGGTAACTATGGCTACACCTTC. Its translation: CASSGGNYGYTF.

CDR3 in amino acids: CASSYSSTSGELFF. The CDR3 nucleotides are TGTGCCAGCAGTTACTCGTCTACTTCCGGGGAGCTGTTTTTT. The chain combines TRBV6-5 with TRBJ2-2; no firm D call. Germline V gene lookup returns CDR1 MNHEY and CDR2 SVGAGI. Trimming took off 0 bases at V and 6 bases at J, with 8 bases between the two ends. This CDR3 has 14 amino acids.

This rearrangement joins TRBV11-2 to TRBJ2-3, with TRBD2 as a possible D gene (6 bases). V gave up 4 bases and J gave up 4 bases, with 9 bases separating them. This CDR3 region has 13 residues. Per germline, CDR1 SGHAT and CDR2 FQNNGV. In nucleotides, the CDR3 is TGTGCCAGCAGCTCGCGGGACCCAGATACGCAGTATTTT. Translating gives CASSSRDPDTQYF.

The chain is built from TRBV6-5 and TRBJ2-7; 10 bases are a match to TRBD2. CDR1 and CDR2 (germline): MNHEY, SVGAGI. The V segment lost 4 bases and the J segment 3 bases; nucleotides outside the gene matches: 3. The CDR3 extends over 14 amino acids. The CDR3: CASSSAGGRYEQYF. The DNA of the CDR3 is TGTGCCAGCAGTTCAGCGGGGGGGCGCTACGAGCAGTACTTC.

This clone was observed a single time. This sequence joins TRBV27 and TRBJ2-7; the match to TRBD2 covers 8 bases. V was pared by 2 bases and J by 1 base, with 13 bases of the junction left unmatched. Germline values: CDR1 MNHEY, CDR2 SMNVEV (reference sequence). The CDR3 has 18 amino acids. The CDR3 DNA sequence: TGTGCCAGCAGTTTAGGACGCCCATGGGCGGGAGGATCCTACGAGCAGTACTTC. This codes for CASSLGRPWAGGSYEQYF.

This clone has just one count. The DNA of the CDR3 is TGTGCCAGTACCTTGGACGGTACCCCTGAAGCTTTCTTT. Its translation is CASTLDGTPEAFF. V gene TRBV19 combines with J gene TRBJ1-1; D is undetermined. The V end was cut by 7 bases, the J end by 6 bases, with 15 bases between. Germline V CDR1 and CDR2: LNHDA, SQIVND (reference sequence). The CDR3 sequence is 13 residues long. Based on the CDR3 plus reference TRBV19 and TRBJ1-1, the full variable domain is DGGITQSPKYLFRKEGQNVTLSCEQNLNHDAMYWYRQDPGQGLRLIYYSQIVNDFQKGDIAEGYSVSREKKESFPLTVTSAQKNPTAFYLCASTLDGTPEAFFGQGTRLTVV.

The CDR3 nucleotides are TGTGCCAGCAGTTTAGGGACAGGGCGTTATGGCTACACCTTC. Protein: CASSLGTGRYGYTF. This chain links TRBV27 with TRBJ1-2; 9 positions match TRBD1. Germline V gives CDR1 MNHEY, CDR2 SMNVEV (reference sequence). After removal of 2 bases from V and 5 bases from J, the junction contained 3 bases not matched to a gene. This CDR3 has 14 amino acids.

This clone was seen once. The chain is built from TRBV19 and TRBJ2-2; 11 bases map to TRBD1. V shed 5 bases and J 5 bases; nucleotides not matched to a gene: 4. In germline, CDR1 is LNHDA, CDR2 SQIVND (reference sequence). The CDR3 sequence is 15 residues long. The CDR3 region is CASSPGTGGTGELFF. Here the CDR3 DNA reads TGTGCCAGTAGTCCCGGGACAGGGGGTACCGGGGAGCTGTTTTTT.

CDR3 loop: CASSQVVGKPQHF. CDR3 bases: TGCGCCAGCAGCCAGGTGGTAGGGAAGCCCCAGCATTTT. This sequence joins TRBV4-3 and TRBJ1-5; D is unclear. Trimming took 3 bases from V and 8 from J, leaving 11 bases between them. The CDR3 runs to 13 residues. CDR1 LGHNA and CDR2 YSLEER come from the germline V gene.

The J gene is TRBJ2-2, the V gene TRBV4-3; no firm D call. The germline CDR1 and CDR2 sequences are LGHNA and YSLEER. Deletions cut 1 base from V and 0 bases from J, with 9 bases between. This CDR3 is 16 amino acids long. CDR3 DNA: TGCGCCAGCAGCCAAGTACATGCTTCGAACACCGGGGAGCTGTTTTTT. It yields the protein CASSQVHASNTGELFF.

This clone occurred once. The chain carries TRBV7-6 and TRBJ2-2; 8 positions agree with TRBD2. V trimming: 5 bases; J trimming: 0 bases; junction bases outside the gene matches: 8. Germline V gene sequence: CDR1 SGHVS, CDR2 FNYEAQ. The CDR3 is 17 amino acids. The CDR3 is CASSHGAGGANTGELFF. Here the CDR3 DNA reads TGTGCCAGCAGCCACGGGGCGGGGGGCGCGAACACCGGGGAGCTGTTTTTT.

J is TRBJ2-7 and V is TRBV6-5, with D uncertain. The CDR3 length is 12 residues. Germline values: CDR1 MNHEY, CDR2 SVGAGI. The ends were cut back, 4 bases at V and 2 bases at J, with 6 bases in the middle. CDR3 coding DNA: TGTGCCAGCAGTTCGCCTCCCTACGAGCAGTACTTC. It yields the protein CASSSPPYEQYF.

The chain uses TRBV15 and TRBJ1-2, with 7 nucleotides matching TRBD1. CDR1 and CDR2 from the germline V gene are LNHNV and YYDKDF (reference sequence). J lost 4 bases, V lost 4 bases, and 9 bases had no gene match. This CDR3 is 15 amino acids long. DNA for the CDR3: TGTGCCACCAGCACGCGAGGGGGCTTATCCTATGGCTACACCTTC. Amino acids: CATSTRGGLSYGYTF. The entire variable domain, with the rest obtained from reference TRBV15 and TRBJ1-2, is as follows: DAMVIQNPRYQVTQFGKPVTLSCSQTLNHNVMYWYQQKSSQAPKLLFHYYDKDFNNEADTPDNFQSRRPNTSFCFLDIRSPGLGDTAMYLCATSTRGGLSYGYTFGSGTRLTVV.

The genes are TRBV19 and TRBJ2-7; 8 bases match TRBD1. Germline CDR1 LNHDA, CDR2 SQIVND (reference sequence). The CDR3 runs 14 residues. V was clipped by 3 bases and J by 7 bases; unmatched bases: 8. The chain's CDR3 is CASSIGQGAGEQYF. The CDR3 DNA sequence: TGTGCCAGTAGTATTGGCCAGGGGGCAGGGGAGCAGTACTTC.

The CDR3 region has the DNA TGTGCCAGTAGCTCAGGGGCGGGACTAGCCTACGAGCAGTACTTC. Residues: CASSSGAGLAYEQYF. This rearrangement joins TRBV19 to TRBJ2-7; 8 positions agree with TRBD2. The CDR3 runs to 15 residues. V was pared by 6 bases and J by 2 bases, with 9 bases of the junction left unmatched. The germline gives CDR1 LNHDA, CDR2 SQIVND (reference sequence).

The chain combines TRBV19 with TRBJ1-1, with D maybe TRBD1 (5 bases). The CDR3 sequence is 14 residues long. CDR1 is LNHDA, CDR2 SQIVND, per germline (reference sequence). The germline V and J ends were trimmed by 1 base and 0 bases, with 6 bases remaining between them. DNA for the CDR3: TGTGCCAGTAGTATAGGGGGGATGAACACTGAAGCTTTCTTT. It translates to CASSIGGMNTEAFF.

The chain combines TRBV6-5 with TRBJ2-7; D tentatively reads TRBD1 or TRBD2 (5 bases each). The length of the CDR3 is 15 residues. Germline V gene data show CDR1 as MNHEY and CDR2 as SVGAGI. The V gene lost 0 bases and the J gene lost 4 bases, with 13 bases spanning the gap. The CDR3 spells CASSYSSVGVYEQYF. CDR3 nucleotide sequence: TGTGCCAGCAGTTACTCCTCCGTGGGGGTGTACGAGCAGTACTTC.

The V and J genes are TRBV27 and TRBJ2-7, with a tentative D call TRBD2 (5 bases). The V gene lost 1 base and the J gene lost 5 bases, with 12 bases spanning the gap. The CDR3 has 14 amino acids. Germline lookup yields CDR1 MNHEY and CDR2 SMNVEV (reference sequence). The CDR3 is CASSLLGPGDEQYF. The DNA of the CDR3 is TGTGCCAGCAGTTTATTAGGTCCCGGGGACGAGCAGTACTTC.

CDR3 DNA: TGTGCCAGCAGTTCGGGGTATTCCGTGGACGAGCAGTACTTC. Protein product: CASSSGYSVDEQYF. V is TRBV27 and J is TRBJ2-7, with a tentative D call TRBD2 (5 bases). V was clipped by 4 bases and J by 5 bases, with 15 bases between them. The length of the CDR3 is 14 residues. CDR1 is MNHEY and CDR2 is SMNVEV in the germline V gene (reference sequence).

The chain uses TRBV2 and TRBJ2-7, with 10 bases identical to TRBD2. This CDR3 contains 14 residues. Germline trimming cut 8 bases from V and 1 base from J; bases unmatched to any gene: 5. Germline CDR1 reads SNHLY; CDR2 reads FYNNEI. The CDR3 loop reads CASALAGLSYEQYF. The CDR3 DNA follows: TGTGCCAGCGCACTAGCGGGACTATCCTACGAGCAGTACTTC.

The V gene is TRBV6-5, the J gene TRBJ2-2; no reliable D call. Germline V lookup: CDR1 MNHEY, CDR2 SVGAGI. This CDR3 is 15 amino acids long. V gave up 0 bases and J gave up 6 bases, with 11 bases separating them. CDR3 sequence (DNA): TGTGCCAGCAGTTACTCGATTGCGGCAGCCGGGGAGCTGTTTTTT. Its translation is CASSYSIAAAGELFF.